This T cell receptor (beta chain) emerged from a study of CD8+ T cells in alopecia areata. V trimming: 5 bases; J trimming: 2 bases; junction bases outside the gene matches: 2. This CDR3 contains 14 residues. Extracted from the samples, RNA was reverse transcribed into cDNA to serve as the sequencing template. Generated by immunoSEQ multiplex PCR, the TCRdb table keeps only in-frame clones and is missing some. The table records roughly 140,000 clones, 40% to 60% of them present only once. As to this clone: This likely traces to a read error, being one base from a far larger clone.

The specimen was CD8+ T cells sorted from blood, collected at week 0. The sequence derives from a human donor with alopecia areata. V is TRBV6-7 and J is TRBJ2-3, with 9 bases matching TRBD2. TRBV6-7 is an ORF for which the function is uncertain. This chain's CDR3 is CASSGGGATDTQYF. DNA of the CDR3: TGTGCCAGCAGTGGCGGGGGGGCCACAGATACGCAGTATTTT.